This TCR beta chain was identified in a study of cytomegalovirus exposure and HLA in healthy donors. The protocol was immunoSEQ multiplex PCR, while the TCRdb copy is restricted to in-frame clones and leaves out a portion. Seen here are 130,000 to 150,000 clones, around four fifths observed once, and the top ten hold approximately 1.4%. The sequenced sample consisted of PBMCs. This receptor was taken from a woman aged 30 to 39 in good health and CMV-seronegative.

The CDR3 coding sequence is TGTGCCAGCAGAAGGACAGGGGGTAACTCCTACGAGCAGTACTTC. Translation gives CASRRTGGNSYEQYF. The rearrangement joins TRBV6-1 to TRBJ2-7; 10 bases fit TRBD1. The length of the CDR3 is 15 residues. V was pared by 6 bases and J by 0 bases, with 5 bases of the junction left unmatched. The germline gives CDR1 MNHNS, CDR2 SASEGT.